The clone carrying this TCR beta chain has only a few counts. TCRdb itself ran the RT-PCR reads through MiXCR, one entry per CDR3 protein. The table records more than 850,000 distinct CDR3 sequences, 18% of them present only once. The germline V gene has CDR1 MDHEN and CDR2 SYDVKM. V gave up 6 bases and J gave up 6 bases, with 9 bases separating them. The CDR3 has 12 amino acids. The source of the sample is a study of patients and donors after allogeneic stem cell transplantation. V gene TRBV28 combines with J gene TRBJ1-5; no clear D gene. The clonotype was recovered from a human donor who was either an allogeneic HSCT recipient or a stem cell or donor lymphocyte infusion donor (not recorded which). It is not recorded whose cells these are; they may come from a transplant donor. Sequenced: blood, either unsorted or a sorted T cell fraction (not recorded which). The CDR3 sequence: CASRVPGQPQHF. In DNA form, the CDR3 reads TGTGCCAGCAGGGTCCCAGGTCAGCCCCAGCATTTT.